This TCR beta chain came from a study of cytomegalovirus exposure and HLA in healthy donors. V lost 5 bases to trimming and J lost 8 bases; unmatched junction nucleotides: 14. The CDR3 has 16 amino acids. Germline V gives CDR1 SGHAT, CDR2 FQNNGV. Researchers ran the PCR with 60 Vbeta and 13 Jbeta primers. Repertoires were generated with immunoSEQ multiplex PCR, while TCRdb's copy carries only in-frame clones and drops some. This sample has roughly 100,000 clones, with about 69% found just once. The chain uses TRBV11-2 and TRBJ2-1; 8 bases are shared with TRBD2. The TCR sequence derives from a woman younger than 35 in good health and CMV-seropositive. The sequencing input was PBMCs. CDR3 sequence: CASSIVAGLSSDEQFF. In nucleotides, the CDR3 is TGTGCCAGCAGCATCGTAGCGGGACTCTCGTCGGATGAGCAGTTCTTC.